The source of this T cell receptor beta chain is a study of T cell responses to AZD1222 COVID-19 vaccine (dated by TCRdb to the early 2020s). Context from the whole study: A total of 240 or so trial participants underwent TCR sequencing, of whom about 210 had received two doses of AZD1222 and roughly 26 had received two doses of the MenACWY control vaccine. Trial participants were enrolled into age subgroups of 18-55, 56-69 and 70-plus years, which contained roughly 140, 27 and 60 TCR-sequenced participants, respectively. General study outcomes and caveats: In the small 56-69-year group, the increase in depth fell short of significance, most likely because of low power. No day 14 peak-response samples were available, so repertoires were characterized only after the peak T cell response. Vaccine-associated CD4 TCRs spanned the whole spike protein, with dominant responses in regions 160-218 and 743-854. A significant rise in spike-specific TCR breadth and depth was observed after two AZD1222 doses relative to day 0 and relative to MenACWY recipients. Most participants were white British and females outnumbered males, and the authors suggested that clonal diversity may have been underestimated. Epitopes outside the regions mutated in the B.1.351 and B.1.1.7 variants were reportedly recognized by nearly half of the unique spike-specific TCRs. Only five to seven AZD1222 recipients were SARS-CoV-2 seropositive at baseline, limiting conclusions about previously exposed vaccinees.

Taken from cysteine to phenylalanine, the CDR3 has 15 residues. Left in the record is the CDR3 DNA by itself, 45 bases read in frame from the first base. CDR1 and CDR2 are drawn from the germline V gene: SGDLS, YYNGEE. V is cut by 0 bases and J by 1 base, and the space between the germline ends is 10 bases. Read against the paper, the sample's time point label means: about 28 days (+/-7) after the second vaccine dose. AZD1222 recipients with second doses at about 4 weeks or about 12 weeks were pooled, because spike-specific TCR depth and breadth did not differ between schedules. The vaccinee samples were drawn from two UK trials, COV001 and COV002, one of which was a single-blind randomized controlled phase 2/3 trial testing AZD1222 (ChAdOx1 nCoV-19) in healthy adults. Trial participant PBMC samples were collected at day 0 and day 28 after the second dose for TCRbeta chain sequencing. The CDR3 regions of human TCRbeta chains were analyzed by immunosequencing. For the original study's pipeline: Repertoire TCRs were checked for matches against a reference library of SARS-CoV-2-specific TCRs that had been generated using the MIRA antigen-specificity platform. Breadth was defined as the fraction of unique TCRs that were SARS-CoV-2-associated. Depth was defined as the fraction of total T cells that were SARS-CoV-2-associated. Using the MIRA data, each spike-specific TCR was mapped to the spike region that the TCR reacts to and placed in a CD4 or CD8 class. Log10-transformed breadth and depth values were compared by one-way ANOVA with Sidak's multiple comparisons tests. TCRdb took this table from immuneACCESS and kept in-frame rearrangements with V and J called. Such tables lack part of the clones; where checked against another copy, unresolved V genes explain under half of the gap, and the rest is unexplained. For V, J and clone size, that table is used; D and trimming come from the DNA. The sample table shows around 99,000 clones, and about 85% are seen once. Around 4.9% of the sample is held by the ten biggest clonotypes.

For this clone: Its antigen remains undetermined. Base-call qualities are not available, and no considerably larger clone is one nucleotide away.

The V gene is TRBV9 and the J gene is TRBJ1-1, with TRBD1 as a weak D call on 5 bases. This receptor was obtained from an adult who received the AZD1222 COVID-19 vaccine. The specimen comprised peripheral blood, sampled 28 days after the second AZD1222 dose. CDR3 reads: CASSVVLGGNTEAFF. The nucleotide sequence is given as TGTGCCAGCAGCGTAGTGCTTGGGGGGAACACTGAAGCTTTCTTT.